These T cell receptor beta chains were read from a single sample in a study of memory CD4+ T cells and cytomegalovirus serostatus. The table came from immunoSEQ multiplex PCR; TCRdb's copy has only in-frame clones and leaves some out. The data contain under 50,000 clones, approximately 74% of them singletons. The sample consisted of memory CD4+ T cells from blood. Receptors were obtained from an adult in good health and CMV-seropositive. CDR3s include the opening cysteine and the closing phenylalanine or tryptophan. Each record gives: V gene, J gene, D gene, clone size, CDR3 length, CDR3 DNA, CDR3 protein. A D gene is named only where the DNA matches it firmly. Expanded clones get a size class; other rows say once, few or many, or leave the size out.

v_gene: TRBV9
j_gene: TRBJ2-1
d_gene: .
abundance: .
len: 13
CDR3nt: TGTGCCAGCAGCGCAGGACGGTACAATGAGCAGTTCTTC
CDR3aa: CASSAGRYNEQFF

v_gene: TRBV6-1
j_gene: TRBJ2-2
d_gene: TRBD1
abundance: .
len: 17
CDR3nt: TGTGCCAGCAGTGAAGCGCTAGGACAGGGGGTCACCGGGGAGCTGTTTTTT
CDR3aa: CASSEALGQGVTGELFF

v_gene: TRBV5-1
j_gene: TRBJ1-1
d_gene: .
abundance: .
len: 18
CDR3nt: TGCGCCAGCAGTCCAAGTGCCCCGGGACAAGTTCTAAACACTGAAGCTTTCTTT
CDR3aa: CASSPSAPGQVLNTEAFF

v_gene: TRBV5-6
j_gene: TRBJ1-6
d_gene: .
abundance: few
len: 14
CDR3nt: TGTGCCAGCAGCGGGGGACTTGTCAATTCACCCCTCCACTTT
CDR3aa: CASSGGLVNSPLHF

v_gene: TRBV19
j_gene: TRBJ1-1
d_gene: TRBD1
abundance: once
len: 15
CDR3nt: TGTGCCAGTAGTATCCTACAGGGGTCGAACACTGAAGCTTTCTTT
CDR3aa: CASSILQGSNTEAFF

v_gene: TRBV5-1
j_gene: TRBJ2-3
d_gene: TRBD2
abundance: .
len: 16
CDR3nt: TGCGCCAGCAGCTTGGCCTGGACTAGCCTCACAGATACGCAGTATTTT
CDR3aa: CASSLAWTSLTDTQYF

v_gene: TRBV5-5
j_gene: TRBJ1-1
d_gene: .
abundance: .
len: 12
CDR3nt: TGTGCCAGCAGCTCCTACAGGGACGAAGCTTTCTTT
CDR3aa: CASSSYRDEAFF

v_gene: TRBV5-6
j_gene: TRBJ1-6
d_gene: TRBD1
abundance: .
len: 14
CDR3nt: TGTGCCAGCAGCTGGGGACAGGGCCTTAGGACCCTCCACTTT
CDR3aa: CASSWGQGLRTLHF

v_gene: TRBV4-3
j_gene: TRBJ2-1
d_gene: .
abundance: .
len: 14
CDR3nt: TGCGCCAGCAGCCAGGGCAGGGAGTACAATGAGCAGTTCTTC
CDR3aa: CASSQGREYNEQFF

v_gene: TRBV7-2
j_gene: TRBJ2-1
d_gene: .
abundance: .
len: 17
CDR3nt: TGTGCCAGCAGCCGCACGGTGGACACCGCCCAACACAATGAGCAGTTCTTC
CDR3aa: CASSRTVDTAQHNEQFF

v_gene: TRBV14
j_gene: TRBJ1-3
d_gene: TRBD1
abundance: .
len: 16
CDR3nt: TGTGCCAGCAGCCCGGGACAGGGGAGCTCTGGAAACACCATATATTTT
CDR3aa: CASSPGQGSSGNTIYF

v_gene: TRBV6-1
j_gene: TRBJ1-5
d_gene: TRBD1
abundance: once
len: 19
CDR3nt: TGTGCCAGCAGTGAAACGGCGGGGGAGGGGGCCTATAGCAATCAGCCCCAGCATTTT
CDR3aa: CASSETAGEGAYSNQPQHF

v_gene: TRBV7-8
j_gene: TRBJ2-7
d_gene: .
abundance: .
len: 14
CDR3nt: TGTGCCAGCAGCTTCGGACGAATACTCTACGAGCAGTACTTC
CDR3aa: CASSFGRILYEQYF

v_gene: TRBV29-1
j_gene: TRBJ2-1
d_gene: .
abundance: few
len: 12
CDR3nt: TGCAGCGTCGCCGACGGTGACAATGAGCAGTTCTTC
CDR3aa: CSVADGDNEQFF

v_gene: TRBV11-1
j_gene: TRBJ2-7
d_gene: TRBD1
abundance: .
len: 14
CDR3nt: TGTGCCAGCAGCGGCCGGACAGGGTCTAACGAGCAGTACTTC
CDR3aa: CASSGRTGSNEQYF

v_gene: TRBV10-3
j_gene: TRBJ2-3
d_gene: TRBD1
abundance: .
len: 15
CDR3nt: TGTGCCATCAGTAAGGGACAGGGTTTCACAGATACGCAGTATTTT
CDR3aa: CAISKGQGFTDTQYF

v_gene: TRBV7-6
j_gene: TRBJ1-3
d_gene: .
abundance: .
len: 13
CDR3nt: TGTGCCAGCAGCTTCGACATGGCGAACACCATATATTTT
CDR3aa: CASSFDMANTIYF

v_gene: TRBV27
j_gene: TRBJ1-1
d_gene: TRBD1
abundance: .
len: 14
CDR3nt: TGTGCCAGCAGGCAGACAGGGGCGATTACTGAAGCTTTCTTT
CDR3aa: CASRQTGAITEAFF

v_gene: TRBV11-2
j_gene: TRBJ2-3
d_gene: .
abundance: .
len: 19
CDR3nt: TGTGCCAGCAGCCCCCTCCACCACAGAGGGTACTACCGACCAGATACGCAGTATTTT
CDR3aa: CASSPLHHRGYYRPDTQYF

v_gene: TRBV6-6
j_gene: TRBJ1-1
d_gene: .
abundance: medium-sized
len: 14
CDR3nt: TGTGCCAGCAGTTATGGGGAGGCAGGGTTTGAAGCTTTCTTT
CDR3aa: CASSYGEAGFEAFF

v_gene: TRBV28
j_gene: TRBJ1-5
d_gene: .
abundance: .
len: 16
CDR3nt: TGTGCCAGCAGCCACACACGGACCCAATCCTACCAGCCCCAGCATTTT
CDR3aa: CASSHTRTQSYQPQHF

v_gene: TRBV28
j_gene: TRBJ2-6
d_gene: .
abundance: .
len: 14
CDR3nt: TGTGCCAGCAGTTTGTTGTCTGGGGCCAACGTCCTGACTTTC
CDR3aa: CASSLLSGANVLTF

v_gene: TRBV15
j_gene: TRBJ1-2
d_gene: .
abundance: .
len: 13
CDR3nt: TGTGCCACCCAGCCCTGGGGTGGGGATGGCTACACCTTC
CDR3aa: CATQPWGGDGYTF

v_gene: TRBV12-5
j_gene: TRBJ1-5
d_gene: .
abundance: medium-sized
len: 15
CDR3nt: TGTGCTAGTGCCCTCGGGACACCCCGGGGTCAGCCCCAGCATTTT
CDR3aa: CASALGTPRGQPQHF

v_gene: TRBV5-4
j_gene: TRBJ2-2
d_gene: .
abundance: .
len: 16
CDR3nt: TGTGCCAGCAGCTTGGCCCGGGGACAGAACACCGGGGAGCTGTTTTTT
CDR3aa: CASSLARGQNTGELFF

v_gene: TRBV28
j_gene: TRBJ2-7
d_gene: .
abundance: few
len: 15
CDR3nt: TGTGCCAGCAGTCACAGGGAGGCGAGCTCCTACGAGCAGTACTTC
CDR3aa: CASSHREASSYEQYF

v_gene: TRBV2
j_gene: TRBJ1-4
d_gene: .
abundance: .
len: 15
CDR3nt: TGTGCCAGCAGTGGGGGGGCGTTGGCTAATGAAAAACTGTTTTTT
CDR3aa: CASSGGALANEKLFF

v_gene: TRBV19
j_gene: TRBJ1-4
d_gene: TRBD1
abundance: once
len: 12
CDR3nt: TGTGCCAGTAGTACGACAGGGGTGAGGCTGTTTTTT
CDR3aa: CASSTTGVRLFF

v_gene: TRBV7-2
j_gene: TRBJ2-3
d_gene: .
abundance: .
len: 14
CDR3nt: TGTGCCAGCAGCTTACAGGAGGGGATGGATACGCAGTATTTT
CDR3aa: CASSLQEGMDTQYF

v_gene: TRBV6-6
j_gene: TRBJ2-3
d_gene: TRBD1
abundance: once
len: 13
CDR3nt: TGTGCCAGCAGAAGACAGGGAACAGATACGCAGTATTTT
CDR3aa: CASRRQGTDTQYF

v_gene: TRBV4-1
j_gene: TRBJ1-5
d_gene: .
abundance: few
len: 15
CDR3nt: TGCGCCAGCGCAGGTGTGGGGTTGAAGGATCAGCCCCAGCATTTT
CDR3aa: CASAGVGLKDQPQHF

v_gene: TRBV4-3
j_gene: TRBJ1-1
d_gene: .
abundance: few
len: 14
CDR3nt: TGCGCCAGCAGTCCAAACCTCTGGGACACTGAAGCTTTCTTT
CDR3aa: CASSPNLWDTEAFF

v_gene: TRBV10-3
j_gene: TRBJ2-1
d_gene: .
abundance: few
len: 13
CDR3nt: TGTGCCATCGTGCCGGGGCCCTACAATGAGCAGTTCTTC
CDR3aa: CAIVPGPYNEQFF

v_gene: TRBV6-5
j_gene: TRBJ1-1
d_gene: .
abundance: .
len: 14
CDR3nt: TGTGCCAGCAGTCAGTCATATTCGCGCAGGGAAGCTTTCTTT
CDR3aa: CASSQSYSRREAFF

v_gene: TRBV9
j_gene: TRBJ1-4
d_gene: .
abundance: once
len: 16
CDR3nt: TGTGCCAGCAGCGTAGATGTGGAGGGCCAGAATGAAAAACTGTTTTTT
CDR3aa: CASSVDVEGQNEKLFF

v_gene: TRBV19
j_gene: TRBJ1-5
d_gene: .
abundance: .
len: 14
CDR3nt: TGTGCCAGTATGGACGTCACGAGCAATCAGCCCCAGCATTTT
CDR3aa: CASMDVTSNQPQHF

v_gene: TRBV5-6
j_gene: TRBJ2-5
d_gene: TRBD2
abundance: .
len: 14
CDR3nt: TGTGCCAGCAGCAGGACTAGCGCAGTTGAGACCCAGTACTTC
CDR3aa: CASSRTSAVETQYF